This T cell receptor (beta chain) emerged from a study of shared clonotypes between healthy human individuals. The authors distributed each subset's genomic DNA evenly over several immunoSEQ plates. Sequencing used immunoSEQ multiplex PCR; TCRdb keeps in-frame clones, though not all of them. The sample has approximately 500,000 clones; around four fifths are singletons. At least ten counts were recorded for this clone. V shed 4 bases and J 8 bases; nucleotides not matched to a gene: 5. The CDR3 sequence is 13 residues long. Per the germline V gene, CDR1 is LGHNA and CDR2 is YSLEER. The sequence derives from a woman between 40 and 50 years old in good health. Some clones in this sample may be carry-over from other donors' samples. Material: PBMCs. This chain uses TRBV4-3 with TRBJ1-2; 9 bases are a match to TRBD1. The CDR3 is CASSPGQGLGYTF. The CDR3, as DNA: TGCGCCAGCAGCCCGGGACAGGGCTTAGGCTACACCTTC.